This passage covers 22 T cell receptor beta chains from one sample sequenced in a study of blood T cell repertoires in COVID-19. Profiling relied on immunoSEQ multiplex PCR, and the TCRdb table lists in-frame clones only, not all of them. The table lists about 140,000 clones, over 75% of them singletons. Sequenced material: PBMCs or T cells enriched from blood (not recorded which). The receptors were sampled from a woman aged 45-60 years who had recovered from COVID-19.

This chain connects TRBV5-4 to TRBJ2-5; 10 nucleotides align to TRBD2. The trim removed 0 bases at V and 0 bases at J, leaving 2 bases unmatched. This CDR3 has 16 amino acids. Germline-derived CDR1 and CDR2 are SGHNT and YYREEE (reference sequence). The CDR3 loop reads CASSLGLAGDQETQYF. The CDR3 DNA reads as TGTGCCAGCAGCTTGGGTCTAGCGGGAGACCAAGAGACCCAGTACTTC.

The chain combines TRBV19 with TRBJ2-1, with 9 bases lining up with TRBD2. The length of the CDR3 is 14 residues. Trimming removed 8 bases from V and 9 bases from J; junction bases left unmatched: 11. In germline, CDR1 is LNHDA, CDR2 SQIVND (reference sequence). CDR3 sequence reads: CASRSWQREAEQFF. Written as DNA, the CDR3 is TGTGCCAGTCGTTCGTGGCAGCGGGAGGCTGAGCAGTTCTTC.

CDR3 sequence: CASSLAQEAFF. The CDR3 DNA is TGTGCCAGCAGCTTAGCACAGGAAGCTTTCTTT. The J gene is TRBJ1-1, the V gene TRBV11-3; D gene unclear. This CDR3 is built from 11 residues. The germline gives CDR1 SGHNT, CDR2 YENEEA. Trimming shortened V by 1 base and J by 8 bases, and 5 bases separated the two germline ends.

CDR3 DNA sequence: TGTGCCAGCAGCTCCCGGGACAGGGCGGGGGGCTGGAATCAGCCCCAGCATTTT. Translation: CASSSRDRAGGWNQPQHF. The J gene is TRBJ1-5, the V gene TRBV7-8; 9 bases fit TRBD1. Looked up from germline, CDR1 is SGHVS and CDR2 is FQNEAQ. The CDR3 extends over 18 amino acids. V gave up 4 bases and J gave up 4 bases; unmatched junction bases: 14.

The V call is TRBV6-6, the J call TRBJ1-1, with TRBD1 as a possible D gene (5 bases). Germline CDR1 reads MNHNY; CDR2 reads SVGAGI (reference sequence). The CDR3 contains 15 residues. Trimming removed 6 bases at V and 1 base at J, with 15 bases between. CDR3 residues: CASSNPATGNTEAFF. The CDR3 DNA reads TGTGCCAGCAGCAATCCCGCCACAGGGAACACTGAAGCTTTCTTT.

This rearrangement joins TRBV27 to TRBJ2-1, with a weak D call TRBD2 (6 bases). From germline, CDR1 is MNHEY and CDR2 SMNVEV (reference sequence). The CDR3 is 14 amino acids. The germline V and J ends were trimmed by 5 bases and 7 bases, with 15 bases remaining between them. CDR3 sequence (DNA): TGTGCCAGCAGTGGGGGACTGCGAGGAAATGAGCAGTTCTTC. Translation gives CASSGGLRGNEQFF.

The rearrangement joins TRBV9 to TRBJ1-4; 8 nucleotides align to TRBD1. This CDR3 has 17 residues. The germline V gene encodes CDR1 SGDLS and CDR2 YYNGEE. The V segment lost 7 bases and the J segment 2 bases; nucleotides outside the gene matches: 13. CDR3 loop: CASGRAGGNSTNEKLFF. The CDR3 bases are TGTGCCAGCGGTCGGGCAGGGGGCAATTCGACTAATGAAAAACTGTTTTTT.

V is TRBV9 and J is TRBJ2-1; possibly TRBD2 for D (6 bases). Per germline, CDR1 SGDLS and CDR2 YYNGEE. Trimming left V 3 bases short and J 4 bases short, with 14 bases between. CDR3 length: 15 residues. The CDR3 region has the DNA TGTGCCAGCAGCGCCGGTAGCGGCCCTTACAATGAGCAGTTCTTC. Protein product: CASSAGSGPYNEQFF.

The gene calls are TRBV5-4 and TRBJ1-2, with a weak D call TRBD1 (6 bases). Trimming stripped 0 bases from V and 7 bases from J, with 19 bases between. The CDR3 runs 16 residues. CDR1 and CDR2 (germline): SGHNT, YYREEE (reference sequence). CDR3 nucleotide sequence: TGTGCCAGCAGCTTGGTCGGGGCCATGGCGACAGGTGGCTACACCTTC. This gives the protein CASSLVGAMATGGYTF.

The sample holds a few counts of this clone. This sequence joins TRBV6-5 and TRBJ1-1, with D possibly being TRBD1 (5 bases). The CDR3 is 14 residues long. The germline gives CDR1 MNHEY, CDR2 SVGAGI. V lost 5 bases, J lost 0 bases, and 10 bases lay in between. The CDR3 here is CASSPTAMNTEAFF. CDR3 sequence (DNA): TGTGCCAGCAGTCCGACAGCCATGAACACTGAAGCTTTCTTT.

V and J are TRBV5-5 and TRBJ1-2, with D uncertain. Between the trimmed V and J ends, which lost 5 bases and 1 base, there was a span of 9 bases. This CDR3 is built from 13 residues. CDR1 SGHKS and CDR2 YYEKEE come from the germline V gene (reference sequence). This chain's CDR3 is CASRPPGNYGYTF. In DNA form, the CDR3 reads TGTGCCAGCAGGCCGCCGGGTAACTATGGCTACACCTTC.

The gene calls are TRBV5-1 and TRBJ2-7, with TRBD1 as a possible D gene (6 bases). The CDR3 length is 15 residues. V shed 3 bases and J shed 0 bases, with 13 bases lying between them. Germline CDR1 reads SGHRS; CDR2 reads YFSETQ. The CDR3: CASSSGTGNSYEQYF. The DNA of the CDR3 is TGCGCCAGCAGCTCAGGAACAGGGAACTCCTACGAGCAGTACTTC.

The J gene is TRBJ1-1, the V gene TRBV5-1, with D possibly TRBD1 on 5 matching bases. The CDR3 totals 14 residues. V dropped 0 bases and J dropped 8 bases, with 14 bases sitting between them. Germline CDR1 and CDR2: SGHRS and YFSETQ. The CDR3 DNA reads TGCGCCAGCAGCTTGGTACAGGCAGGGTCAGAAGCTTTCTTT. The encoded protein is CASSLVQAGSEAFF.

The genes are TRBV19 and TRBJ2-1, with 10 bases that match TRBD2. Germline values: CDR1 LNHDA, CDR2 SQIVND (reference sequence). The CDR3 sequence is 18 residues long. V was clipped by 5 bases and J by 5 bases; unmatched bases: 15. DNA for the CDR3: TGTGCCAGTAGTCCGACGAGGACTACTAGCGGGATTAACAATGAGCAGTTCTTC. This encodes CASSPTRTTSGINNEQFF.

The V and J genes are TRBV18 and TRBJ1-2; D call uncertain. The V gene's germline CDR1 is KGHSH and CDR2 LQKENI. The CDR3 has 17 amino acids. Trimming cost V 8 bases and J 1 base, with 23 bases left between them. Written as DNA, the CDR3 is TGTGCCAGCCAAGGCGCCCGGGATCTCTCCCTTAACTATGGCTACACCTTC. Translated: CASQGARDLSLNYGYTF.

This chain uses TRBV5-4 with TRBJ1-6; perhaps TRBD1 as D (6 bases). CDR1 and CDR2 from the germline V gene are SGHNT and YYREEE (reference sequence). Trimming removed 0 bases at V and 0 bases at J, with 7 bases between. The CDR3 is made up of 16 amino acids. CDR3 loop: CASSLEGGSYNSPLHF. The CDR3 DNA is TGTGCCAGCAGCTTGGAAGGGGGCTCCTATAATTCACCCCTCCACTTT.

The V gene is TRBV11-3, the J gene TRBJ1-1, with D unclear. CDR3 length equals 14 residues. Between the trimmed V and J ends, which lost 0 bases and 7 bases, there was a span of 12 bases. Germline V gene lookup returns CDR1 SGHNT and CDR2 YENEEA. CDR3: CASSLERAGGEAFF. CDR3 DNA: TGTGCCAGCAGCTTAGAGCGGGCCGGTGGTGAAGCTTTCTTT.

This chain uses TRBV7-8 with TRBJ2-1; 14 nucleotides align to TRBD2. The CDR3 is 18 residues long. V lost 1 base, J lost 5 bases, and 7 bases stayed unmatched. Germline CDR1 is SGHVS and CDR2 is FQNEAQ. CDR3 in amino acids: CASSLGDGLAGGNNEQFF. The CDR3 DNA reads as TGTGCCAGCAGCTTAGGGGACGGACTAGCGGGAGGTAACAATGAGCAGTTCTTC.

The CDR3 spells CASSQDLWTGGNTEAFF. The CDR3 DNA follows: TGCGCCAGCAGCCAAGATCTCTGGACAGGGGGCAACACTGAAGCTTTCTTT. The chain joins TRBV4-1 to TRBJ1-1; TRBD1 aligns across 11 bases. This CDR3 contains 17 residues. Germline loops: CDR1 MGHRA, CDR2 YSYEKL. Germline trimming cut 0 bases from V and 2 bases from J; bases unmatched to any gene: 5.

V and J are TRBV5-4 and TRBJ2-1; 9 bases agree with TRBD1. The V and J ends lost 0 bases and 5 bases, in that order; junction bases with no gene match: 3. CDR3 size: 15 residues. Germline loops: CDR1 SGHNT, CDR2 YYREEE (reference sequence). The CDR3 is CASSLGGTGNNEQFF. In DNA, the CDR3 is TGTGCCAGCAGCTTGGGTGGGACAGGGAACAATGAGCAGTTCTTC.

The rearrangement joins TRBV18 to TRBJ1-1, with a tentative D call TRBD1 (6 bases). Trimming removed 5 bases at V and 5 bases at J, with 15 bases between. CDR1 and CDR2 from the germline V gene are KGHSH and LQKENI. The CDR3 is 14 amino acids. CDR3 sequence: CASSGAQGRTEAFF. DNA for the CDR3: TGTGCCAGCTCAGGCGCCCAGGGGCGGACTGAAGCTTTCTTT.

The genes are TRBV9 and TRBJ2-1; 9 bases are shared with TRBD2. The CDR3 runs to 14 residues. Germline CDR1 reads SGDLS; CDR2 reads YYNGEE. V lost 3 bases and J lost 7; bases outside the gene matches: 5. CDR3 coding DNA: TGTGCCAGCAGCGCGGGACTAGCCATTAATGAGCAGTTCTTC. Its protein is CASSAGLAINEQFF.